The entry that follows covers one TCR beta chain sequence. No antigen is known for it. CD45RO-negative CD8 cells positively selected for CCR7 made up the naive population, which excluded terminally differentiated effector memory CD45RA+ cells. The data were taken from a study of shared clonotypes between healthy human individuals. The study's findings and limits: In a few donors, 4.5% to 5.5% of naive CD4 clonotypes appeared in common.

The CDR3 has 17 amino acids. Germline CDR1 is SEHNR and CDR2 is FQNEAQ (reference sequence). Trimming left V 5 bases short and J 7 bases short, with 24 bases between. Data came from immunoSEQ multiplex PCR; TCRdb stores just in-frame clones and leaves some out. Of hundreds of thousands of clones in the sample, about 96% were seen once. This receptor was identified in a man between 25 and 39 years old in good health. The genes are TRBV7-9 and TRBJ2-1, with D possibly being TRBD2 (7 bases). Sequenced material: naive CD8+ T cells sorted from blood. CDR3 loop: CASSASGPALGANEQFF. CDR3 sequence (DNA): TGTGCCAGCAGCGCTAGCGGTCCCGCTTTGGGGGCTAATGAGCAGTTCTTC.